This T cell receptor beta chain was recovered during a study of blood T cell repertoires in COVID-19. Study as a whole: Specimens from acute and convalescent COVID-19 originated in the United States, Italy and Spain. T cells, B-cell-depleted T cells, or PBMCs provided the cDNA or gDNA that served as material.

V dropped 7 bases and J dropped 9 bases, with 22 bases sitting between them. CDR1 LNHDA and CDR2 SQIVND come from the germline V gene (reference sequence). The CDR3 runs to 15 residues. Per the study methods: Amplification from reference gene primers served as the basis for estimated nucleated cell counts. Here immunoSEQ multiplex PCR was the method, and the copy in TCRdb shows in-frame clones only, minus some. D and trimming were read from the DNA, whereas the V and J calls and clone size are those reported in that table. The sample has 60,000 to 70,000 clones, about 86% seen once. V is TRBV19 and J is TRBJ1-5; D ambiguous. The sample taken for sequencing was peripheral blood. This sequence originates from a woman between 55 and 75 years old with acute or convalescent COVID-19. The CDR3 nucleotides are TGTGCCAGTACCCCCCGTCCCGGGAGCTCATCGCCCCAGCATTTT. Amino acids: CASTPRPGSSSPQHF.